The 16 T cell receptor beta chains given below trace back to one sample, sequenced in a study of early T cells in non-severe SARS-CoV-2 infection. Using its own MiXCR run on the 5' RACE reads, TCRdb lists one record per CDR3 protein. Seen here are approximately 100,000 distinct CDR3 sequences, approximately 17% observed once, and the top ten hold around 1.3%. The source material was whole blood. The receptors here all came from an adult who was a healthcare worker with PCR-confirmed SARS-CoV-2 infection or an uninfected control (not recorded which).

This clonotype turned up a few times. V is TRBV7-2 and J is TRBJ1-5; D remains ambiguous. The germline V gene encodes CDR1 SGHTA and CDR2 FQGNSA. This CDR3 comprises 12 residues. Trimming took off 6 bases at V and 4 bases at J, with 7 bases between the two ends. In DNA form, the CDR3 reads TGTGCCAGCAGTCAAGCTAATCAGCCCCAGCATTTT. Translating it yields CASSQANQPQHF.

Only a few counts were recorded for this clonotype. J is TRBJ1-1 and V is TRBV19, with D uncertain. Germline values: CDR1 LNHDA, CDR2 SQIVND (reference sequence). Trimming left V 3 bases short and J 1 base short, with 12 bases between. The CDR3 covers 15 residues. The CDR3 loop reads CASSILRDGNTEAFF. The DNA of the CDR3 is TGTGCCAGTAGTATTTTGAGAGACGGGAACACTGAAGCTTTCTTT.

This clonotype is labeled medium-sized. The chain recombines TRBV29-1 with TRBJ2-1, with D unclear. V was trimmed by 3 bases and J by 2 bases, leaving 2 bases between them. CDR3 length: 11 amino acids. CDR1 and CDR2 from the germline V gene are SQVTM and ANQGSEA. The CDR3 here is CSVDPYNEQFF. DNA of the CDR3: TGCAGCGTTGATCCCTACAATGAGCAGTTCTTC.

This clonotype was detected a few times. The V and J genes are TRBV29-1 and TRBJ2-1; the D is unclear. The CDR3 has 11 amino acids. CDR1 is SQVTM, CDR2 ANQGSEA, per germline. With 3 bases removed from V and 12 bases from J, the gap between germline ends came to 12 bases. The CDR3 nucleotides are TGCAGCGTTGATTCGAGTCGTGGGCAGTTCTTC. Its protein is CSVDSSRGQFF.

This clonotype was seen many times. The chain joins TRBV29-1 to TRBJ1-3; D not resolved. Germline CDR1 reads SQVTM; CDR2 reads ANQGSEA. Trimming took off 5 bases at V and 4 bases at J, with 15 bases between the two ends. The CDR3 runs 14 residues. CDR3 nucleotide sequence: TGCAGCGTTTCCGTGACCTATGGGGGAAACACCATATATTTT. Amino acids: CSVSVTYGGNTIYF. The full variable domain, its missing parts supplied by reference TRBV29-1 and TRBJ1-3, is SAVISQKPSRDICQRGTSLTIQCQVDSQVTMMFWYRQQPGQSLTLIATANQGSEATYESGFVIDKFPISRPNLTFSTLTVSNMSPEDSSIYLCSVSVTYGGNTIYFGEGSWLTVV.

This clonotype was counted at least ten times. DNA for the CDR3: TGTGCCAGCAGCACCAACAGGGGAGAAGGCTACACCTTC. Its protein product is CASSTNRGEGYTF. This chain joins TRBV7-9 and TRBJ1-2, with TRBD1 matching 7 bases. CDR1 is SEHNR and CDR2 is FQNEAQ in the germline V gene (reference sequence). This CDR3 is 13 amino acids long. V trimming: 5 bases; J trimming: 8 bases; junction bases outside the gene matches: 8.

This clonotype was seen at least ten times. This chain joins TRBV10-3 and TRBJ2-5, with 9 bases lining up with TRBD1. CDR1 and CDR2 (germline): ENHRY, SYGVKD. The V segment lost 5 bases and the J segment 5 bases; nucleotides outside the gene matches: 9. The CDR3 has 15 residues. The CDR3 region has the DNA TGTGCCATCAGTCCCGGACAGGGGATGGGGGAGACCCAGTACTTC. Amino acid sequence: CAISPGQGMGETQYF.

In this sample, this clonotype turned up a few times. This sequence joins TRBV12-3 or TRBV12-4 and TRBJ1-1, with D tentatively TRBD1 (5 bases). Between the trimmed V and J ends, which lost 2 bases and 1 base, there was a span of 11 bases. CDR3 length: 15 residues. The CDR3 is CASSLPGLPNTEAFF. The CDR3 DNA follows: TGTGCCAGCAGTTTACCGGGACTGCCGAACACTGAAGCTTTCTTT.

The table lists this clonotype with a few counts. J is TRBJ2-3 and V is TRBV6-6; 7 bases are a match to TRBD1. The CDR3 extends over 17 amino acids. Germline-derived CDR1 and CDR2 are MNHNY and SVGAGI (reference sequence). Unmatched junction bases numbered 12, after V lost 3 bases and J lost 3 bases. This CDR3 reads CASSYSRDSVGTDTQYF. CDR3 DNA sequence: TGTGCCAGCAGTTATTCCCGGGACAGTGTAGGGACAGATACGCAGTATTTT.

The CDR3 loop is CASSLAPIAGSEVFF. The CDR3 DNA is TGTGCCAGCAGCTTAGCCCCGATAGCGGGATCGGAAGTGTTCTTC. This chain uses TRBV11-2 with TRBJ2-1; TRBD2 matches at 8 bases. Germline CDR1 and CDR2: SGHAT and FQNNGV. J gave up 15 bases and V 1 base, and 14 bases lay outside the gene matches. The CDR3 runs 15 residues.

The rearrangement links TRBV12-3 or TRBV12-4 to TRBJ1-6; possibly TRBD1 for D (6 bases). The length of the CDR3 is 14 residues. V was clipped by 1 base and J by 9 bases, with 10 bases between them. CDR3 protein: CASSLEQGISPLHF. The CDR3 DNA follows: TGTGCCAGCAGTTTAGAACAGGGTATTTCACCCCTCCACTTT.

This chain links TRBV18 with TRBJ2-1, with 12 bases fitting TRBD2. Germline trimming cut 3 bases from V and 10 bases from J; bases unmatched to any gene: 7. The length of the CDR3 is 15 residues. The germline gives CDR1 KGHSH, CDR2 LQKENI. The CDR3: CASSPGLAGGFEQFF. The CDR3 DNA follows: TGTGCCAGCTCACCGGGACTAGCGGGTGGCTTCGAGCAGTTCTTC.

This chain joins TRBV9 and TRBJ2-6; no clear D gene. Trimming left V 0 bases short and J 0 bases short, with 7 bases between. CDR1 is SGDLS, CDR2 YYNGEE, per germline. The CDR3 runs to 16 residues. The CDR3 region is CASSVAHDSGANVLTF. In DNA form, the CDR3 reads TGTGCCAGCAGCGTAGCTCATGACTCTGGGGCCAACGTCCTGACTTTC. Full variable domain (missing parts from reference TRBV9 and TRBJ2-6): DSGVTQTPKHLITATGQRVTLRCSPRSGDLSVYWYQQSLDQGLQFLIQYYNGEERAKGNILERFSAQQFPDLHSELNLSSLELGDSALYFCASSVAHDSGANVLTFGAGSRLTVL.

This clonotype has just a few counts. The chain employs TRBV12-3 or TRBV12-4 and TRBJ2-1, with unresolved D. V lost 3 bases and J lost 5, with 14 bases in between. This CDR3 contains 15 residues. CDR3 nucleotides: TGTGCCAGCAGTTTTCGGTCAGGCAAAGACAATGAGCAGTTCTTC. Its protein product is CASSFRSGKDNEQFF.

This clonotype was recorded only once. The rearrangement uses TRBV20-1 and TRBJ2-1, with 7 nucleotides matching TRBD2. The CDR3 is made up of 15 amino acids. Germline V lookup: CDR1 DFQATT, CDR2 SNEGSKA (reference sequence). Trimming took 0 bases from V and 2 from J; bases not matched to a gene: 4. In nucleotides, the CDR3 is TGCAGTGCTAGAGATCTCCTAGCGGCCTACAATGAGCAGTTCTTC. Its protein product is CSARDLLAAYNEQFF.

This clonotype has more than one count but fewer than ten. The gene calls are TRBV5-1 and TRBJ2-1, with unresolved D. The CDR3 totals 16 residues. V dropped 1 base and J dropped 0 bases, with 11 bases sitting between them. The germline CDR1 and CDR2 sequences are SGHRS and YFSETQ. The CDR3 loop reads CASSLLARSSYNEQFF. For the CDR3, the DNA is TGCGCCAGCAGCTTGTTAGCTCGTAGCTCCTACAATGAGCAGTTCTTC.